The 9 T cell receptor beta chains below come from one sample, sequenced in a study of blood T cell repertoires in COVID-19 (dated by TCRdb to about 2020). The method behind the library was the immunoSEQ multiplex PCR assay. This is the immuneACCESS table as TCRdb keeps it, with only in-frame sequences that have V and J called. A part of the clones is gone; compared with another copy, unresolved V genes explain less than half, and the rest is unexplained. The sample table contains about 36,000 clones; only one count was recorded for around four fifths of them. Roughly 14% of the sample is taken by the ten largest. Sequencing was performed on peripheral blood. The receptors originated from a human donor in a cohort sampled during active COVID-19.

CDR3 region: CASSVRDSFWFDLANEKLFF. DNA of the CDR3: TGTGCCAGTAGTGTCCGGGACTCCTTTTGGTTTGATTTAGCCAATGAAAAACTGTTTTTT. The genes are TRBV19 and TRBJ1-4; D is possibly TRBD1 (5 bases). CDR1 and CDR2 (germline): LNHDA, SQIVND (reference sequence). The CDR3 extends over 20 amino acids. The V gene lost 5 bases and the J gene lost 5 bases, with 30 bases spanning the gap.

The chain has TRBV7-9 and TRBJ2-5; TRBD1 aligns across 8 bases. Germline V gives CDR1 SEHNR, CDR2 FQNEAQ (reference sequence). CDR3 length: 14 residues. V shed 6 bases and J 5 bases; nucleotides not matched to a gene: 8. CDR3: CASSLTGATETQYF. CDR3 coding DNA: TGTGCCAGCAGTTTGACAGGGGCTACGGAGACCCAGTACTTC. Full variable domain (rest looked up from reference TRBV7-9 and TRBJ2-5): DTGVSQNPRHKITKRGQNVTFRCDPISEHNRLYWYRQTLGQGPEFLTYFQNEAQLEKSRLLSDRFSAERPKGSFSTLEIQRTEQGDSAMYLCASSLTGATETQYFGPGTRLLVL.

The chain is built from TRBV19 and TRBJ2-3, with D tentatively TRBD1 (6 bases). Trimming left V 4 bases short and J 2 bases short, with 13 bases between. Germline-derived CDR1 and CDR2 are LNHDA and SQIVND (reference sequence). The CDR3 spans 15 residues. The CDR3 loop reads CASSTQGGDTDTQYF. For the CDR3, the DNA is TGTGCCAGTAGTACACAGGGTGGGGACACAGATACGCAGTATTTT. Full variable domain (rest looked up from reference TRBV19 and TRBJ2-3): DGGITQSPKYLFRKEGQNVTLSCEQNLNHDAMYWYRQDPGQGLRLIYYSQIVNDFQKGDIAEGYSVSREKKESFPLTVTSAQKNPTAFYLCASSTQGGDTDTQYFGPGTRLTVL.

This clone was counted a few times. V is TRBV15 and J is TRBJ1-1, with 8 bases that match TRBD1. V lost 0 bases to trimming and J lost 4 bases; unmatched junction nucleotides: 4. The CDR3 covers 15 residues. Germline V gene data show CDR1 as LNHNV and CDR2 as YYDKDF (reference sequence). The CDR3 sequence is CATSRDLQGATEAFF. The CDR3 DNA reads TGTGCCACCAGCAGAGATCTGCAGGGGGCCACTGAAGCTTTCTTT.

V gene TRBV7-2 combines with J gene TRBJ1-5, with TRBD1 identical over 7 bases. Germline lookup yields CDR1 SGHTA and CDR2 FQGNSA. The CDR3 totals 15 residues. V shed 4 bases and J 9 bases; nucleotides not matched to a gene: 12. The CDR3 nucleotides read TGTGCCAGCAGCTCGGGACAGCCCTCATTTTGGCCCCAGCATTTT. It specifies CASSSGQPSFWPQHF.

The chain couples TRBV7-9 to TRBJ2-7, with D perhaps matching TRBD2 (6 bases). The CDR3 is 14 amino acids. Trimming took 7 bases from V and 4 from J, leaving 17 bases between them. CDR1 is SEHNR, CDR2 FQNEAQ, per germline (reference sequence). This chain's CDR3 is CASTKDYRTYEQYF. DNA of the CDR3: TGTGCCAGCACCAAGGACTACCGAACGTACGAGCAGTACTTC.

The chain recombines TRBV5-4 with TRBJ1-3, with 8 bases lining up with TRBD1. This CDR3 has 17 amino acids. Germline V gives CDR1 SGHNT, CDR2 YYREEE (reference sequence). The ends lost 2 bases at V and 4 bases at J; junction bases unmatched: 11. The CDR3 DNA follows: TGTGCCAGCAGCTTTCCAGGGGGCCTATCGAGGGGAAACACCATATATTTT. Residues: CASSFPGGLSRGNTIYF. The whole variable domain, filled in from reference TRBV5-4 and TRBJ1-3, reads ETGVTQSPTHLIKTRGQQVTLRCSSQSGHNTVSWYQQALGQGPQFIFQYYREEENGRGNFPPRFSGLQFPNYSSELNVNALELDDSALYLCASSFPGGLSRGNTIYFGEGSWLTVV.

V gene TRBV7-2 combines with J gene TRBJ2-3; tentative D call: TRBD2 (5 bases). The CDR3 is made up of 16 amino acids. Germline V lookup: CDR1 SGHTA, CDR2 FQGNSA. Trimming took 3 bases from V and 2 from J, leaving 15 bases between them. CDR3 bases: TGTGCCAGCAGCTTTATGTGGACTGTTAACACAGATACGCAGTATTTT. It yields the protein CASSFMWTVNTDTQYF.

J is TRBJ2-4 and V is TRBV3-1 (or the pseudogene TRBV3-2); 8 nucleotides align to TRBD2. CDR3 length equals 17 residues. The germline V gene has CDR1 LGHDT and CDR2 YNNKEL (reference sequence). Trimming took 5 bases from V and 2 from J; bases not matched to a gene: 11. In nucleotides, the CDR3 is TGTGCCAGCAGCAAATACGGGGGGGCAGGGACCAAAAACATTCAGTACTTC. Its translation: CASSKYGGAGTKNIQYF.